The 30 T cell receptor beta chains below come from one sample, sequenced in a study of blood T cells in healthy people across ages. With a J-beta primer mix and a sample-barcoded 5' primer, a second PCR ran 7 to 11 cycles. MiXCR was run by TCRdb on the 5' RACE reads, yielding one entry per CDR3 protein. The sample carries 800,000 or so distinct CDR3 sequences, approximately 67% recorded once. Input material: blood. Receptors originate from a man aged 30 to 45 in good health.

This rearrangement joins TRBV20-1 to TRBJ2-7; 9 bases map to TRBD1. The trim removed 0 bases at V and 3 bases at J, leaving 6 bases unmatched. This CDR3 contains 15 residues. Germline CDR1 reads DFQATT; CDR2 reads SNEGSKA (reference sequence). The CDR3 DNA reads TGCAGTGCTAGAGATCTGGGGGGACAGGGCTACGAGCAGTACTTC. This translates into CSARDLGGQGYEQYF.

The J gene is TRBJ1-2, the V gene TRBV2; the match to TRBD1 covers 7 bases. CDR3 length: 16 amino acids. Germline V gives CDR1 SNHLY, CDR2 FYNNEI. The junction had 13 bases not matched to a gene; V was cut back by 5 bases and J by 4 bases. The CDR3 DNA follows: TGTGCCAGCAGTTACAACACAGGGGAGGACCTCTATGGCTACACCTTC. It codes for CASSYNTGEDLYGYTF.

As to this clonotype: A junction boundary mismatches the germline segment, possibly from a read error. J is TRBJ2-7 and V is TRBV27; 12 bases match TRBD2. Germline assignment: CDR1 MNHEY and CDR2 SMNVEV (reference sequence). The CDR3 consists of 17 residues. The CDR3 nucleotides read TGTGCCAGCAGTTGGGGGACTAGCGGGTCCTACTCCGACGAGCAGTACTTC. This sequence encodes CASSWGTSGSYSDEQYF.

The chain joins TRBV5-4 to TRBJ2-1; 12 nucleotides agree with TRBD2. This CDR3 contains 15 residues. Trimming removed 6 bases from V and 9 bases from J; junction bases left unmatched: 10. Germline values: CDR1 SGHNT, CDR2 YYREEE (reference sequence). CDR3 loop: CASNFGLAGGTEQFF. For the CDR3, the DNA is TGTGCCAGCAATTTCGGGCTAGCGGGGGGGACTGAGCAGTTCTTC.

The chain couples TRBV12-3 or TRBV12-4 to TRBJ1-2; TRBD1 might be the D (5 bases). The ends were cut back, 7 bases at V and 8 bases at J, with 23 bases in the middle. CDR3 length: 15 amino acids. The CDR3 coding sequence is TGTGCCAGCACCCTAGGGGCCGGGGGACCCCGCGGCTACACCTTC. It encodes CASTLGAGGPRGYTF.

The CDR3 nucleotides read TGTGCCAGCAGCCTAGGTAGAAGTTTCGAGCAGTACTTC. Its protein product is CASSLGRSFEQYF. The rearrangement uses TRBV7-9 and TRBJ2-5; D uncertain. Near its end, the DNA agrees better with TRBJ2-7, so the J call may be wrong. Germline CDR1 is SEHNR and CDR2 is FQNEAQ (reference sequence). CDR3 length: 13 residues.

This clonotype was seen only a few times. The CDR3 here is CASSKTGGAYEQYF. The CDR3, as DNA: TGTGCCAGCAGTAAGACAGGGGGGGCCTACGAGCAGTACTTC. V gene TRBV4-2 combines with J gene TRBJ2-7; 9 bases align to TRBD1. CDR1 LGHNA and CDR2 YNFKEQ come from the germline V gene. This CDR3 is built from 14 residues. The V and J ends lost 6 bases and 2 bases, in that order; junction bases with no gene match: 5.

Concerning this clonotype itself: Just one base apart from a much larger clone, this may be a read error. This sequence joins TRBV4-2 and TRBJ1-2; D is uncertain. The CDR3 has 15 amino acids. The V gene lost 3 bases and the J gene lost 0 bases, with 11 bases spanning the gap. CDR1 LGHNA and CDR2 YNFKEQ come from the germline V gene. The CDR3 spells CASSQAGRSNYGYTF. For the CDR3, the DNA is TGTGCCAGCAGCCAGGCGGGCAGGTCTAACTATGGCTACACCTTC.

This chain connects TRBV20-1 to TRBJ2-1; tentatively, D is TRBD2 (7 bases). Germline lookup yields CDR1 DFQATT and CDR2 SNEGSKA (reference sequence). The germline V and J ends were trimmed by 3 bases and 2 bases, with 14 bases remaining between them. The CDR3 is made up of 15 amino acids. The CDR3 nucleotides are TGCAGTGCTAGGGGGGGGCTAGCTGCCTACAATGAGCAGTTCTTC. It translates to CSARGGLAAYNEQFF.

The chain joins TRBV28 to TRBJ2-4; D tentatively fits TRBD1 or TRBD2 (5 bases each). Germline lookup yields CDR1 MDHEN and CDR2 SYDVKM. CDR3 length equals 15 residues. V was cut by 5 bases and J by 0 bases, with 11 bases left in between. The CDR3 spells CASSGDVGAKNIQYF. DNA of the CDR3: TGTGCCAGCAGTGGGGACGTGGGAGCCAAAAACATTCAGTACTTC.

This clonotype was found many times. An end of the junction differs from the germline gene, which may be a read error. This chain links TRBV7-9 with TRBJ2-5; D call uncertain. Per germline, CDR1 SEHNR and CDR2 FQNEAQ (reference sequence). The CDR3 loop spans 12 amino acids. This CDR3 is CASSLVGETQYF. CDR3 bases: TGCGCCAGCAGCCTCGTGGGGGAGACCCAGTACTTC.

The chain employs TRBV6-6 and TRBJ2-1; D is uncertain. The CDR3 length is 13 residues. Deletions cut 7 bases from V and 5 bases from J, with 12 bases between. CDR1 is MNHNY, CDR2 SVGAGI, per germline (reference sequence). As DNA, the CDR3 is TGTGCCAGCACCATAACGGTACACAATGAGCAGTTCTTC. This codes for CASTITVHNEQFF.

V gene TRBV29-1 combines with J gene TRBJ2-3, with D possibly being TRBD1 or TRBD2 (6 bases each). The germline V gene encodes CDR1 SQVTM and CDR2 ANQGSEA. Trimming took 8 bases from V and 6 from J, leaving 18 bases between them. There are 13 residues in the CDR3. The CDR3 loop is CSPQVGGSDTQYF. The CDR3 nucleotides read TGCAGCCCCCAGGTGGGGGGCTCGGATACGCAGTATTTT.

The CDR3 loop is CAISGAGAEQFF. Here the CDR3 DNA reads TGTGCCATCAGCGGGGCTGGCGCTGAGCAGTTCTTC. The chain links TRBV10-3 to TRBJ2-1; the D call may be TRBD1 or TRBD2 (5 bases each). The V gene lost 6 bases and the J gene lost 9 bases, with 12 bases spanning the gap. Germline V gene lookup returns CDR1 ENHRY and CDR2 SYGVKD. CDR3 length: 12 residues.

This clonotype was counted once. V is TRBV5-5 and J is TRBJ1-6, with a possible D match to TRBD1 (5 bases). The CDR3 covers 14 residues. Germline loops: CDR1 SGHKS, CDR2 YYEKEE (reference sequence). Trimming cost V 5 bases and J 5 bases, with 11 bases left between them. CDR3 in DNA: TGTGCCAGCAGACAGGAAGCTGATAATTCACCCCTCCACTTT. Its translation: CASRQEADNSPLHF.

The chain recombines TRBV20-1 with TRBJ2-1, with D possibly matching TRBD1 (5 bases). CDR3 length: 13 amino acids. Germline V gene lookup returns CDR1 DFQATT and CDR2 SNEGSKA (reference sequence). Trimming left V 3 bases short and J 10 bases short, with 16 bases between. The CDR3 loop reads CSARVGAGQEQFF. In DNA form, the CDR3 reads TGCAGTGCTAGGGTTGGGGCAGGGCAGGAGCAGTTCTTC.

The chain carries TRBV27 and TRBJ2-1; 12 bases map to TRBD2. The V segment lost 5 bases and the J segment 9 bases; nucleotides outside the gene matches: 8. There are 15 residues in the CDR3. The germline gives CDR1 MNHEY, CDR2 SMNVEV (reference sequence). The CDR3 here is CASSGPSGGVGEQFF. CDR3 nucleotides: TGTGCCAGCAGTGGACCTAGCGGGGGGGTTGGTGAGCAGTTCTTC.

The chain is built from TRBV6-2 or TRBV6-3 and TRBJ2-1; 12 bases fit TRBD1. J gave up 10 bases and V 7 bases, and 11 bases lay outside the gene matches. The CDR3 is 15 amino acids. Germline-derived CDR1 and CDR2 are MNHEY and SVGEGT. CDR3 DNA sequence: TGTGCCAGCACCAACGATGGGACAGGGGGCTACGAGCAGTTCTTC. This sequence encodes CASTNDGTGGYEQFF.

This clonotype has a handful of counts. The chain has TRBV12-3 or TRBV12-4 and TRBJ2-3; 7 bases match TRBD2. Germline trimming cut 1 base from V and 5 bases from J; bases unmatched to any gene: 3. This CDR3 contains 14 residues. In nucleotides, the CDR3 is TGTGCCAGCAGTTTAGGGACTAGTTTAGATACGCAGTATTTT. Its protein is CASSLGTSLDTQYF.

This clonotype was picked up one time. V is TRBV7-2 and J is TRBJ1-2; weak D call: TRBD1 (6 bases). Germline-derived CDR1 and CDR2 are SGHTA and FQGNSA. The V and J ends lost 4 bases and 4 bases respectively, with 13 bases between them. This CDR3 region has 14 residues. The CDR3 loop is CASSSRQASYGYTF. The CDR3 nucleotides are TGTGCCAGCAGCTCAAGACAGGCCTCCTATGGCTACACCTTC.

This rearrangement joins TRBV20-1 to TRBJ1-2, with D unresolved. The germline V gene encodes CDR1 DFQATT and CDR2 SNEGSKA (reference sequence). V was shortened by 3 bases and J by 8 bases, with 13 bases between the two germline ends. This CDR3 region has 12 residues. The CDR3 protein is CSARNREEGYTF. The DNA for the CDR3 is TGCAGTGCTAGGAATAGGGAGGAAGGCTACACCTTC.

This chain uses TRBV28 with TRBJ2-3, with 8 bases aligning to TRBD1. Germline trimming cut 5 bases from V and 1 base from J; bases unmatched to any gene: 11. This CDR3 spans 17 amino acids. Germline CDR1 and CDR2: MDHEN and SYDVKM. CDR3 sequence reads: CASSPRRQGKGTDTQYF. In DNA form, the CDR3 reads TGTGCCAGCAGTCCACGTCGACAGGGGAAGGGCACAGATACGCAGTATTTT.

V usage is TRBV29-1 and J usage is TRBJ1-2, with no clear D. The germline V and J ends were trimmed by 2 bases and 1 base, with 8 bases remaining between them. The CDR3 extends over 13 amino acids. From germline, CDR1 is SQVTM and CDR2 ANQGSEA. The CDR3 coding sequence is TGCAGCGTTGAAAATTCGGTTAACTATGGCTACACCTTC. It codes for CSVENSVNYGYTF. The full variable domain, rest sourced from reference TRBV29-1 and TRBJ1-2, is SAVISQKPSRDICQRGTSLTIQCQVDSQVTMMFWYRQQPGQSLTLIATANQGSEATYESGFVIDKFPISRPNLTFSTLTVSNMSPEDSSIYLCSVENSVNYGYTFGSGTRLTVV.

CDR3 amino acids: CASTSGGASNEQFF. Here the CDR3 DNA reads TGTGCCAGTACGAGCGGGGGGGCCTCCAATGAGCAGTTCTTC. This rearrangement joins TRBV2 to TRBJ2-1; TRBD2 matches at 10 bases. With 9 bases clipped from V and 6 bases from J, the junction kept 8 bases outside the gene matches. The CDR3 totals 14 residues. Germline CDR1 and CDR2: SNHLY and FYNNEI.

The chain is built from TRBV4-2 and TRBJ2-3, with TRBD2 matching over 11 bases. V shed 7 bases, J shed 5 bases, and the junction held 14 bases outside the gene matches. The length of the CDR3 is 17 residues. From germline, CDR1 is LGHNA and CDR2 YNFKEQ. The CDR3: CASTASPLAGGGDTQYF. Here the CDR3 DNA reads TGTGCCAGCACCGCATCTCCCCTAGCGGGGGGCGGAGATACGCAGTATTTT.

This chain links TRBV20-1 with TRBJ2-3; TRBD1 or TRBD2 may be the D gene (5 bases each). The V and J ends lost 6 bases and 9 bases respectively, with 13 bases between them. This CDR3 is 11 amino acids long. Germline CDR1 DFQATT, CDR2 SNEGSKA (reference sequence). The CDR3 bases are TGCAGTGCGAGGACCAGGGACACGCAGTATTTT. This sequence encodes CSARTRDTQYF.

The CDR3 sequence: CASSQEGSGNEQFF. In DNA, the CDR3 is TGTGCCAGCAGCCAAGAGGGGAGCGGCAATGAGCAGTTCTTC. J is TRBJ2-1 and V is TRBV4-2, with a possible D match to TRBD2 (5 bases). Germline CDR1 and CDR2: LGHNA and YNFKEQ. V lost 0 bases and J lost 6, with 9 bases in between. The CDR3 contains 14 residues.

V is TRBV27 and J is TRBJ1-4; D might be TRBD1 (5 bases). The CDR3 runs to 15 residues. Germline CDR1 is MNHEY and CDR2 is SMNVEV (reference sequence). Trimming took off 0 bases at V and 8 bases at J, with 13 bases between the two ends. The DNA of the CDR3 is TGTGCCAGCAGTTTATCGCCAGGGTTATCCGAAAAACTGTTTTTT. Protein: CASSLSPGLSEKLFF.

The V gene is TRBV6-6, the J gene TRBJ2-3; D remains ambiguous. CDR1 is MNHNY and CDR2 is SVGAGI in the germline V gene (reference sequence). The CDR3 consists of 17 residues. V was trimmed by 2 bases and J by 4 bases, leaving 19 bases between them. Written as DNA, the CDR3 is TGTGCCAGCAGTTACGGGGTGGAGCTCTCTCGGCCAGATACGCAGTATTTT. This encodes CASSYGVELSRPDTQYF.

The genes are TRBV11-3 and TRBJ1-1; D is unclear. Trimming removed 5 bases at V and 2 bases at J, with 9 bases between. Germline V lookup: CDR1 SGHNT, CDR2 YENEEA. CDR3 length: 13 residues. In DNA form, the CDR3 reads TGTGCCAGCAGCCCTCAACCTAACACTGAAGCTTTCTTT. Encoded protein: CASSPQPNTEAFF.